This T cell receptor (beta chain) is drawn from a study of T cells after yellow fever vaccination. TCRdb analysed the 5' RACE reads with MiXCR anew, one entry per CDR3 protein. This table has roughly 310,000 distinct CDR3 sequences, roughly 8.7% appearing once. This clonotype was seen repeatedly, ten times or more. The material sequenced was PBMCs, taken on the day of the first yellow fever vaccination. The clonotype comes from a man aged 18 to 29 who received the YFV17D yellow fever vaccine.

The CDR3 bases are TGTGCCAGCAGCCCCCCGGAAGGAAGCACCGGGGAGCTGTTTTTT. Protein sequence: CASSPPEGSTGELFF. V is TRBV12-3 or TRBV12-4 and J is TRBJ2-2; D is uncertain. This CDR3 is built from 15 residues. V was shortened by 6 bases and J by 4 bases, with 15 bases between the two germline ends.